The rows below give T cell receptor beta chains drawn from one sample of a study of cytomegalovirus exposure and HLA in healthy donors. Some clones are missing from TCRdb's copy, which holds only in-frame ones; the method was immunoSEQ multiplex PCR. The sample consists of about 300,000 clones, roughly 90% of them appearing once. What was sequenced was PBMCs. Receptors originate from a woman in her late teens or twenties in good health and CMV-seronegative. Both conserved end residues are part of each CDR3. A D gene is named only where the DNA matches it firmly. Size is stated for part of the rows, as once, few or many counts, or as a class when the clone is expanded.

V	size	length	D	J	CDR3	DNA
TRBV18	.	14	TRBD1	TRBJ1-2	CASSPQGATDGYTF	TGTGCCAGCTCACCCCAGGGGGCCACGGATGGCTACACCTTC
TRBV30	.	17	.	TRBJ2-2	CAWSGQVPTMNTGELFF	TGTGCCTGGAGTGGACAAGTGCCAACGATGAACACCGGGGAGCTGTTTTTT
TRBV4-3	.	15	.	TRBJ2-1	CASSQDGLQHNEQFF	TGCGCCAGCAGCCAAGATGGCCTCCAACACAATGAGCAGTTCTTC
TRBV30	.	15	TRBD2	TRBJ2-7	CAWSVAGDPTYEQYF	TGTGCCTGGAGTGTTGCGGGAGACCCCACCTACGAGCAGTACTTC
TRBV30	.	15	TRBD2	TRBJ2-7	CAWSLRGRAGYEQYF	TGTGCCTGGAGCCTTCGCGGGAGGGCTGGCTACGAGCAGTACTTC
TRBV7-8	.	15	TRBD2	TRBJ2-2	CASSLGGRNTGELFF	TGTGCCAGCAGCTTGGGCGGGAGGAACACCGGGGAGCTGTTTTTT
TRBV6-1	.	18	TRBD1	TRBJ2-7	CASSEASDRPVNIYEQYF	TGTGCCAGCAGTGAAGCGTCGGACAGGCCAGTGAACATCTACGAGCAGTACTTC
TRBV2	.	17	TRBD1	TRBJ2-7	CASSRLGQGTLTDEQYF	TGTGCCAGCAGTCGACTCGGACAGGGTACCCTTACGGACGAGCAGTACTTC
TRBV19	.	15	.	TRBJ2-7	CASSIDPRSSYEQYF	TGTGCCAGTAGTATAGATCCGAGGAGCTCCTACGAGCAGTACTTC
TRBV2	.	17	TRBD1	TRBJ1-3	CASSEGRGAFSGNTIYF	TGTGCCAGCAGTGAGGGCAGGGGGGCCTTCTCTGGAAACACCATATATTTT
TRBV28	.	15	TRBD1	TRBJ1-2	CASRRGTGGNYGYTF	TGTGCCAGCAGACGTGGGACAGGGGGAAACTATGGCTACACCTTC
TRBV27	.	13	TRBD1	TRBJ2-3	CASRGQVRDTQYF	TGTGCCAGCAGAGGACAGGTGAGAGATACGCAGTATTTT
TRBV6-1	.	15	TRBD1	TRBJ1-2	CASSEDDTGAYGYTF	TGTGCCAGCAGTGAAGACGACACAGGGGCCTATGGCTACACCTTC
TRBV4-1	.	16	TRBD1	TRBJ2-1	CASSQGGTGAYNEQFF	TGCGCCAGCAGCCAAGGCGGGACAGGAGCCTACAATGAGCAGTTCTTC
TRBV29-1	.	13	.	TRBJ1-2	CSVGHPADYGYTF	TGCAGCGTTGGTCATCCCGCGGACTATGGCTACACCTTC
TRBV5-4	.	15	TRBD2	TRBJ2-7	CASSLDPREGREQYF	TGTGCCAGCAGCTTGGACCCGCGGGAGGGCCGGGAGCAGTACTTC
TRBV6-1	.	15	.	TRBJ2-5	CASRGARGYIETQYF	TGTGCCAGCAGGGGAGCTCGGGGGTATATAGAGACCCAGTACTTC
TRBV10-1	once	15	.	TRBJ1-4	CASSESLGANEKLFF	TGCGCCAGCAGTGAGTCCCTCGGGGCTAATGAAAAACTGTTTTTT
TRBV13	.	16	.	TRBJ1-2	CASSFGNYRLAGGYTF	TGTGCCAGCAGCTTTGGAAATTATCGGTTAGCTGGTGGCTACACCTTC
TRBV7-9	.	13	.	TRBJ2-1	CASSLRRGNEQFF	TGTGCCAGCAGCTTACGCCGCGGGAATGAGCAGTTCTTC
TRBV11-2	.	17	TRBD1	TRBJ1-1	CASSSSGQGTRDTEAFF	TGTGCCAGCAGCTCATCAGGACAGGGGACGCGGGACACTGAAGCTTTCTTT
TRBV5-1	.	16	.	TRBJ1-4	CASSLGAGQKNEKLFF	TGCGCCAGCAGCTTGGGAGCTGGACAGAAGAATGAAAAACTGTTTTTT
TRBV4-2	.	15	.	TRBJ1-2	CASSQISGEDYGYTF	TGTGCCAGCAGCCAGATCTCCGGGGAGGACTATGGCTACACCTTC
TRBV28	.	16	.	TRBJ2-5	CASSLGAGFFGETQYF	TGTGCCAGCAGTTTGGGGGCAGGGTTTTTCGGAGAGACCCAGTACTTC
TRBV6-6	.	12	.	TRBJ2-1	CASSRLAFEQFF	TGTGCCAGCAGCCGTCTAGCGTTTGAGCAGTTCTTC
TRBV5-6	.	16	.	TRBJ1-1	CASSGRRGSMNTEAFF	TGTGCCAGCAGCGGGAGGCGGGGGTCCATGAACACTGAAGCTTTCTTT
TRBV28	.	13	.	TRBJ1-1	CASSFSSSTEAFF	TGTGCCAGCAGTTTTTCTTCTAGCACTGAAGCTTTCTTT
TRBV27	once	15	.	TRBJ2-1	CASSPRQITRDEQFF	TGTGCCAGCAGTCCCCGCCAGATAACTAGGGATGAGCAGTTCTTC
TRBV5-4	.	14	.	TRBJ2-7	CASSLDGLGYEQYF	TGTGCCAGCAGCTTGGACGGACTCGGCTACGAGCAGTACTTC
TRBV6-1	.	16	.	TRBJ1-5	CASSELRQASGQPQHF	TGTGCCAGCAGTGAACTTCGGCAGGCCTCAGGGCAGCCCCAGCATTTT
TRBV15	.	15	TRBD1	TRBJ2-1	CATSGRQGAHNEQFF	TGTGCCACCAGCGGACGACAGGGGGCCCACAATGAGCAGTTCTTC
TRBV6-6	.	14	.	TRBJ1-1	CASSYVALNTEAFF	TGTGCCAGCAGTTACGTAGCTTTGAACACTGAAGCTTTCTTT
TRBV6-1	.	13	.	TRBJ1-6	CASSTGNNSPLHF	TGTGCCAGCAGTACGGGGAATAATTCACCCCTCCACTTT
TRBV7-9	.	15	TRBD2	TRBJ2-3	CASTLGLAPTDTQYF	TGTGCCAGCACCCTGGGACTAGCCCCGACAGATACGCAGTATTTT
TRBV2	once	14	TRBD1	TRBJ1-4	CASKGTGGSEKLFF	TGTGCCAGCAAGGGGACAGGGGGCAGTGAAAAACTGTTTTTT
TRBV9	.	13	.	TRBJ2-1	CASSLSSANEQFF	TGTGCCAGCAGCCTCTCTAGTGCCAATGAGCAGTTCTTC
TRBV5-3	.	13	.	TRBJ2-7	CARRLNDSYEQYF	TGTGCCAGAAGACTTAACGACAGCTACGAGCAGTACTTC
TRBV6-1	.	19	.	TRBJ2-7	CASSEAWLKGQGGKYQQYF	TGTGCCAGCAGTGAAGCTTGGCTTAAAGGTCAGGGCGGGAAATACCAGCAGTACTTC
TRBV6-5	.	15	.	TRBJ2-5	CASSLTTGKRETQYF	TGTGCCAGCAGCTTAACTACAGGGAAGCGAGAGACCCAGTACTTC
TRBV27	.	15	TRBD2	TRBJ2-7	CASRSTGTSGYEQYF	TGTGCCAGCAGATCAACCGGGACTAGCGGGTACGAGCAGTACTTC
TRBV5-1	.	14	.	TRBJ2-2	CASSLTSSAGELFF	TGCGCCAGCAGCCTTACTAGCTCCGCCGGGGAGCTGTTTTTT
TRBV10-1	.	16	TRBD1	TRBJ1-1	CAAPDRGWRISTEAFF	TGCGCCGCTCCCGACAGGGGCTGGAGGATAAGCACTGAAGCTTTCTTT
TRBV4-1	.	16	TRBD2	TRBJ2-7	CASSHLPGLAGHEQYF	TGCGCCAGCAGCCACCTTCCGGGACTAGCGGGACACGAGCAGTACTTC
TRBV6-1	.	11	.	TRBJ1-1	CASTGGGEAFF	TGTGCCAGCACGGGGGGAGGTGAAGCTTTCTTT
TRBV19	.	16	TRBD2	TRBJ2-5	CASSILGGLSGETQYF	TGTGCCAGTAGTATTTTGGGGGGGTTGAGTGGAGAGACCCAGTACTTC
TRBV4-3	.	16	TRBD2	TRBJ2-7	CASSQDLPGGPDEQYF	TGCGCCAGCAGCCAAGATTTGCCGGGAGGGCCCGACGAGCAGTACTTC
TRBV30	.	17	.	TRBJ2-6	CAWKPLGVNAGANVLTF	TGTGCCTGGAAACCACTTGGAGTTAACGCTGGGGCCAACGTCCTGACTTTC
TRBV2	.	14	.	TRBJ1-2	CASSESRVSYGYTF	TGTGCCAGCAGTGAGAGCAGGGTTAGCTATGGCTACACCTTC
TRBV30	once	13	.	TRBJ1-6	CACAGQSNSPLHF	TGTGCCTGCGCAGGACAGTCCAATTCACCCCTCCACTTT
TRBV27	.	16	.	TRBJ2-5	CASSFSRGTLRETQYF	TGTGCCAGCAGTTTTTCTAGGGGCACGTTGCGAGAGACCCAGTACTTC
TRBV7-8	.	13	.	TRBJ1-1	CASSAIPGQRAFF	TGTGCCAGCAGCGCCATACCCGGACAGCGGGCTTTCTTT
TRBV6-5	.	14	.	TRBJ1-1	CASSYSGHSGEAFF	TGTGCCAGCAGTTACTCTGGACATTCGGGTGAAGCTTTCTTT
TRBV9	.	16	TRBD2	TRBJ2-7	CASSAFLLAGEGEQYF	TGTGCCAGCAGCGCCTTCCTCCTAGCGGGAGAAGGCGAGCAGTACTTC
TRBV9	.	15	.	TRBJ1-2	CASSVEGQANYGYTF	TGTGCCAGCAGCGTAGAGGGGCAAGCTAACTATGGCTACACCTTC